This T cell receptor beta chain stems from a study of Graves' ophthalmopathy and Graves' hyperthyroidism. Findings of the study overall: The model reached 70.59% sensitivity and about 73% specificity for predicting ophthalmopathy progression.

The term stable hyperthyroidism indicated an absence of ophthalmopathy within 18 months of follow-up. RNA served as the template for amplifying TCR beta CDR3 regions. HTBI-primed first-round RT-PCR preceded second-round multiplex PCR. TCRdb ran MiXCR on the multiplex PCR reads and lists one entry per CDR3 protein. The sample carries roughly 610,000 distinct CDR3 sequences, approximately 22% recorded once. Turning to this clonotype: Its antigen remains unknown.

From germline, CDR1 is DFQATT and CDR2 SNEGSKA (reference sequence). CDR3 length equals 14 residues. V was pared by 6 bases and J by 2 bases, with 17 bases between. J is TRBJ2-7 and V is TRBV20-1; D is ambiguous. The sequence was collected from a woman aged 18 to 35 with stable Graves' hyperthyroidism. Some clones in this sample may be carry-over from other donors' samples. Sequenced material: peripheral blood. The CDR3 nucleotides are TGCAGTGCGATCGGGTCCGCTGACCCCTACGAGCAGTACTTC. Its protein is CSAIGSADPYEQYF.